These 10 T cell receptor beta chains were all obtained from the same sample, sequenced in a study of blood T cell repertoires in COVID-19. Assay: immunoSEQ multiplex PCR; the TCRdb copy retains only in-frame clones and omits some. The sample includes approximately 100,000 clones, 85% seen only once; the top ten take 1.5% to 2%. The sequencing input was peripheral blood. All receptors derive from a woman in her seventies with active or convalescent COVID-19.

The chain joins TRBV10-3 to TRBJ2-7, with D possibly matching TRBD1 (6 bases). Germline-derived CDR1 and CDR2 are ENHRY and SYGVKD. V lost 2 bases and J 2 bases, leaving 10 bases between the germline ends. The CDR3 is 14 amino acids. The CDR3: CAISEGDKTYEQYF. The CDR3 DNA sequence: TGTGCCATCAGTGAGGGGGACAAAACCTACGAGCAGTACTTC.

This clone has a single count. CDR3 loop: CASSHRDRSNQPQHF. The CDR3 region has the DNA TGTGCCAGCAGCCACCGGGACAGAAGCAATCAGCCCCAGCATTTT. The genes are TRBV6-6 and TRBJ1-5; 7 nucleotides line up with TRBD1. Germline lookup yields CDR1 MNHNY and CDR2 SVGAGI (reference sequence). The CDR3 is 15 residues long. V was pared by 6 bases and J by 1 base, with 6 bases of the junction left unmatched.

This chain joins TRBV5-5 and TRBJ1-2; D unclear. The CDR3 extends over 14 amino acids. Germline CDR1 is SGHKS and CDR2 is YYEKEE (reference sequence). With 0 bases removed from V and 8 bases from J, the gap between germline ends came to 14 bases. CDR3 bases: TGTGCCAGCAGCTTGGTCAGCGGCGTGGAAGGCTACACCTTC. Translation: CASSLVSGVEGYTF.

The CDR3 DNA reads TGTGCCAGCAGTACTACGGGGGATGCCTACAATGAGCAGTTCTTC. Translated, it gives CASSTTGDAYNEQFF. The J gene is TRBJ2-1, the V gene TRBV2, with D possibly matching TRBD2 (6 bases). V was clipped by 5 bases and J by 2 bases, with 13 bases between them. The germline V gene encodes CDR1 SNHLY and CDR2 FYNNEI. The CDR3 loop spans 15 amino acids.

This CDR3 reads CASSQGKGASPLHF. The CDR3 coding sequence is TGTGCCAGCAGCCAAGGAAAGGGGGCTTCACCCCTCCACTTT. The J gene is TRBJ1-6, the V gene TRBV4-2; 7 bases map to TRBD1. The V gene end was trimmed by 1 base and the J gene end by 9 bases; junction bases not matched to a gene: 3. This CDR3 spans 14 amino acids. From germline, CDR1 is LGHNA and CDR2 YNFKEQ.

The chain combines TRBV9 with TRBJ2-3; unclear D gene. Deletions cut 3 bases from V and 1 base from J, with 6 bases between. CDR3 length: 13 residues. The V gene's germline CDR1 is SGDLS and CDR2 YYNGEE. CDR3 sequence: CASSAGGTDTQYF. The CDR3 nucleotides read TGTGCCAGCAGCGCCGGAGGCACAGATACGCAGTATTTT. Based on the CDR3 plus reference TRBV9 and TRBJ2-3, the full variable domain is DSGVTQTPKHLITATGQRVTLRCSPRSGDLSVYWYQQSLDQGLQFLIQYYNGEERAKGNILERFSAQQFPDLHSELNLSSLELGDSALYFCASSAGGTDTQYFGPGTRLTVL.

This sequence joins TRBV5-4 and TRBJ2-2; possibly TRBD1 for D (5 bases). The ends were cut back, 4 bases at V and 0 bases at J, with 16 bases in the middle. This CDR3 has 17 residues. Germline lookup yields CDR1 SGHNT and CDR2 YYREEE (reference sequence). The CDR3 protein is CASSVQDRRPNTGELFF. DNA of the CDR3: TGTGCCAGCAGCGTACAAGACAGAAGACCGAACACCGGGGAGCTGTTTTTT.

The rearrangement joins TRBV11-2 to TRBJ2-7; 8 bases map to TRBD1. The CDR3 loop spans 14 amino acids. Germline CDR1 is SGHAT and CDR2 is FQNNGV. With V trimmed by 5 bases and J by 2 bases, 5 bases remained unmatched. CDR3: CASSATGVTYEQYF. CDR3 DNA sequence: TGTGCCAGCAGCGCGACAGGGGTAACCTACGAGCAGTACTTC.

The CDR3 DNA sequence: TGCGCCAGCAGCCAATTGCTTGTCGACAGGGGGGATAGCAATCAGCCCCAGCATTTT. This encodes CASSQLLVDRGDSNQPQHF. This chain links TRBV4-3 with TRBJ1-5, with 9 bases identical to TRBD1. Trimming at V came to 2 bases and at J to 0 bases, leaving 11 bases not matched to a gene. The V gene's germline CDR1 is LGHNA and CDR2 YSLEER. CDR3 size: 19 residues.

This sequence joins TRBV7-9 and TRBJ2-3, with TRBD1 identical over 8 bases. Looked up from germline, CDR1 is SEHNR and CDR2 is FQNEAQ (reference sequence). This CDR3 region has 15 residues. V shed 0 bases, J shed 4 bases, and the junction held 3 bases outside the gene matches. The CDR3 bases are TGTGCCAGCAGCTTAGCACAGGGGGATGCAGATACGCAGTATTTT. Residues: CASSLAQGDADTQYF.